The sequence of this T cell receptor beta chain was determined in a study of blood T cells in healthy people across ages. It was with a sample-barcoded 5' primer and a J-beta primer mix that a second PCR of about 6 to 12 cycles was run. TCRdb redid the calling of the 5' RACE reads with MiXCR, one entry per CDR3 protein. The data contain about 930,000 distinct CDR3 sequences, 25% to 35% of them singletons. This clonotype was seen at least ten times. In terms of origin and age, donors were healthy Caucasian individuals from Russia aged 6 to 90. Investigators took about 10 milliliters of peripheral blood from every donor. The CDR3 is 13 residues long. V lost 3 bases and J lost 5, with 9 bases in between. Per the germline V gene, CDR1 is LGHDT and CDR2 is YNNKEL (reference sequence). The data were also submitted as part of a second study, on T cells of mothers and their children. Per that study: Pairs that are related and pairs that are unrelated have TCR recombination output shaped similarly by thymic selection.

The J gene is TRBJ2-3, the V gene TRBV3-1; either TRBD1 or TRBD2 may supply D (5 bases each). Sequenced sample: blood. The sequence was collected from a middle-aged woman in good health. CDR3 region: CASSQRGEDTQYF. The CDR3, as DNA: TGTGCCAGCAGCCAGAGGGGAGAAGATACGCAGTATTTT.